Listed below are T cell receptor beta chains from one sample, sequenced in a study of esophageal squamous cell carcinoma under preoperative chemotherapy. TCRdb reprocessed the PCR reads with MiXCR, giving one entry per CDR3 protein. The profile covers fewer than 40,000 distinct CDR3 sequences, with around 50% appearing a single time and more than 10% taken by the ten largest. The sample here was taken from a patient given preoperative chemotherapy. The receptors were gathered from a human donor with esophageal squamous cell carcinoma. The donor label of this sample is uncertain. Each CDR3 is given with its conserved first and last residue. A D gene is named only where the DNA matches it firmly. Clone size is not always given. Where it is, it says once, few, many or a class for expanded clones.

size: many; D: .; J: TRBJ2-3; V: TRBV5-1; DNA: TGCGCCAGCTTAGGGGGGAGGAGCACAGATACGCAGTATTTT; CDR3: CASLGGRSTDTQYF
size: .; D: TRBD1; J: TRBJ1-5; V: TRBV19; DNA: TGTGCCAGTAGTATGGGACAGGGCAATCAGCCCCAGCATTTT; CDR3: CASSMGQGNQPQHF
size: .; D: .; J: TRBJ2-4; V: TRBV6-5; DNA: TGTGCCAGCAGTTACTCGACTCGTTCCTTACAGTTACATGAGCAGTACTTC; CDR3: CASSYSTRSLQLHEQYF
size: many; D: TRBD2; J: TRBJ2-1; V: TRBV7-9; DNA: TGTGCCAGCAGCTTCGGGACTAGCGGGAGGGCCTTTTATGAGCAGTTCTTC; CDR3: CASSFGTSGRAFYEQFF
size: .; D: TRBD1; J: TRBJ2-7; V: TRBV20-1; DNA: TGCAGTGGCTCCAGGACAGGGACCAACGAGCAGTACTTC; CDR3: CSGSRTGTNEQYF
size: many; D: TRBD1; J: TRBJ1-1; V: TRBV7-8; DNA: TGTGCCAGCAGTACAACAGGGGGCACTGAAGCTTTCTTT; CDR3: CASSTTGGTEAFF
size: .; D: .; J: TRBJ2-4; V: TRBV7-9; DNA: TGTGCCAGCAGCGTACTGGGGCGGCGAGCCCAAGACACGCAGTACTTC; CDR3: CASSVLGRRAQDTQYF
size: .; D: TRBD2; J: TRBJ2-5; V: TRBV7-6; DNA: TGTGCCAGCAGCCCGAGCGGGGGGGGAGAGACCCAGTACTTC; CDR3: CASSPSGGGETQYF
size: .; D: .; J: TRBJ2-3; V: TRBV7-9; DNA: TGTGCCAGCAGCTTACTTCAGCTGCGAGACAAAGATACTCAGTATTTC; CDR3: CASSLLQLRDKDTQYF
size: .; D: .; J: TRBJ2-3; V: TRBV18; DNA: TGTGCCAGCTCACCACTAACCACAGGGCACACAGATACGCAGTATTTT; CDR3: CASSPLTTGHTDTQYF
size: few; D: .; J: TRBJ2-4; V: TRBV12-3/TRBV12-4; DNA: TGTGCCAGCAGTTTAGGAGGGGTCGGAAACATTCAGTACTTC; CDR3: CASSLGGVGNIQYF
size: many; D: TRBD1; J: TRBJ1-4; V: TRBV25-1; DNA: TGTGCCAGCAGTGACGGGACAGGGAGTAATGAAAAACTGTTTTTT; CDR3: CASSDGTGSNEKLFF
size: many; D: .; J: TRBJ2-1; V: TRBV11-3; DNA: TGTGCCAGCAGCCCCAGAGGGGGGGTTTCCTACGAGCAGTTCTTC; CDR3: CASSPRGGVSYEQFF
size: medium-sized; D: .; J: TRBJ2-6; V: TRBV7-6; DNA: TGTGCCAGCAGCTTATCCTCTGGGGCCAACGTCCTGACTTTC; CDR3: CASSLSSGANVLTF
size: .; D: .; J: TRBJ2-4; V: TRBV20-1; DNA: TGCAGTGCCATCTATAGACTAGCCAAAAACATTCAGTACTTC; CDR3: CSAIYRLAKNIQYF
size: few; D: .; J: TRBJ2-1; V: TRBV12-5; DNA: TGTGCTAGTGGTTTGGGCCCTGTCATTAACAATGAGCAGTTCTTC; CDR3: CASGLGPVINNEQFF
size: many; D: .; J: TRBJ1-3; V: TRBV7-6; DNA: TGTGCCAGCAGTGGGGGTAGCTCTGGAAACACCATATATTTT; CDR3: CASSGGSSGNTIYF
size: .; D: .; J: TRBJ2-3; V: TRBV7-2; DNA: TGTGCCAGCAGCTTAGGTGGGCGGGCCCCCGGTGGCATTCAGTACTTT; CDR3: CASSLGGRAPGGIQYF
size: .; D: .; J: TRBJ2-3; V: TRBV10-1; DNA: TGCGCGGGCAGAGGGGGGCGTGGCTCAGATACCCAGTATTTC; CDR3: CAGRGGRGSDTQYF
size: .; D: .; J: TRBJ2-1; V: TRBV7-2; DNA: TGTGCCAGCAGCCCCCTAGACTTTCGAGTCTGGAATGAGCAGTTCTTC; CDR3: CASSPLDFRVWNEQFF
size: .; D: .; J: TRBJ2-3; V: TRBV7-9; DNA: TGTGCCAGCAGTCAAAGTGGCGAGGCAGTGAACACAGGTGCGCTGTATTTT; CDR3: CASSQSGEAVNTGALYF
size: .; D: .; J: TRBJ2-3; V: TRBV6-4; DNA: TGTGCCAGCGACCTTTGCAGGACACGCACAGATACGCAGTATTTT; CDR3: CASDLCRTRTDTQYF
size: .; D: .; J: TRBJ2-1; V: TRBV7-2; DNA: TGTGCCAGCAGCTTAGGAGGGGCCAACATTCAGTTCTTC; CDR3: CASSLGGANIQFF
size: many; D: TRBD2; J: TRBJ2-5; V: TRBV6-1; DNA: TGTGCCAGCAGTGAGGGGCTAGCGGGAGTCGGGGGCGTGTACTTC; CDR3: CASSEGLAGVGGVYF
size: .; D: .; J: TRBJ2-5; V: TRBV19; DNA: TGTGCCAGTAGTGGGGGCGGGGCTGGACGGGAGACCCAGTACTTC; CDR3: CASSGGGAGRETQYF
size: once; D: TRBD1; J: TRBJ2-4; V: TRBV7-9; DNA: TGTGCCAGCAGCTTGACAGGGAACACAAACACGCAGTATTTC; CDR3: CASSLTGNTNTQYF
size: once; D: TRBD2; J: TRBJ2-3; V: TRBV6-1; DNA: TGTGCCAGCAGCAGCGGGAGCGAGAAGACGCAGTACTTT; CDR3: CASSSGSEKTQYF
size: .; D: TRBD2; J: TRBJ2-1; V: TRBV10-3; DNA: TGTGCCATCAGTGAATCCGGGAGGGCCTTCTACGAGCAGTTCTTC; CDR3: CAISESGRAFYEQFF
size: .; D: .; J: TRBJ2-7; V: TRBV7-9; DNA: TGTGCCAGCAGCGCCCGCCGCGAGAGGGGCTGGGGAGGCACAGATACGCAGTACTTC; CDR3: CASSARRERGWGGTDTQYF
size: .; D: .; J: TRBJ2-7; V: TRBV7-8; DNA: TGTGCCAGCAGCGCGTCAACGGCTGGGTCCTACGTGCAGTACTTC; CDR3: CASSASTAGSYVQYF
size: .; D: TRBD1; J: TRBJ2-2; V: TRBV7-9; DNA: TGTGCCAGCAGCGCCGCACCCGGGACAGTAAACACCGAGGCGCTGTTTTTT; CDR3: CASSAAPGTVNTEALFF
size: .; D: .; J: TRBJ2-6; V: TRBV7-8; DNA: TGTGCCAGCGGCGCGGCAACGGCTGGGGCCAACGAGCAGACCTTC; CDR3: CASGAATAGANEQTF
size: .; D: .; J: TRBJ2-2; V: TRBV7-6; DNA: TGTGCCAGCAGCCCCTCCGATTGGACGAGCACAGGGAAGCTGTTTTTT; CDR3: CASSPSDWTSTGKLFF
size: .; D: .; J: TRBJ2-1; V: TRBV6-1; DNA: TGTGCCACCCGCACCGGAGACAATGAGCAGTTCTTC; CDR3: CATRTGDNEQFF
size: .; D: TRBD2; J: TRBJ2-3; V: TRBV12-3/TRBV12-4; DNA: TGTGCCAGCAACTCGGGGGGGCGAGCGGGGGGCCGTGCCCCAGAGACCCAGTACTTT; CDR3: CASNSGGRAGGRAPETQYF
size: few; D: TRBD1; J: TRBJ2-5; V: TRBV19; DNA: TGTGCCAGTAGTGAAGGGACAGTCCAAAGGGGGACCCAGTACTTC; CDR3: CASSEGTVQRGTQYF
size: few; D: .; J: TRBJ2-5; V: TRBV12-3/TRBV12-4; DNA: TGTGCCAGCAGTTTAGCCGCCTTGGGGTACCAAGAGACCCAGTACTTC; CDR3: CASSLAALGYQETQYF
size: medium-sized; D: .; J: TRBJ2-1; V: TRBV7-9; DNA: TGTGCCAGCACCTCATTCCAGCGGAGCTCCTACAATGAGCAGTTCTTC; CDR3: CASTSFQRSSYNEQFF
size: .; D: .; J: TRBJ2-5; V: TRBV7-3; DNA: TGTGCCAGCAGCGTGATACCCGGGGGCGGTGACCAAGACACCCAGTACTTC; CDR3: CASSVIPGGGDQDTQYF
size: .; D: TRBD1; J: TRBJ2-3; V: TRBV5-4; DNA: TGTGCCAGCAGCCCGATGACAGGGGGCGCGACAGATACGCAGTATTTT; CDR3: CASSPMTGGATDTQYF
size: .; D: TRBD1; J: TRBJ1-6; V: TRBV7-2; DNA: TGTGCCAGCAGACGCTCAGGGGGCGGTTCACCCCTCCACTTT; CDR3: CASRRSGGGSPLHF
size: .; D: .; J: TRBJ2-7; V: TRBV10-3; DNA: TGTGCCACTGGAACCCCCGCCGGCAAAACCTACGAGCAGTACTTC; CDR3: CATGTPAGKTYEQYF
size: .; D: .; J: TRBJ2-5; V: TRBV7-2; DNA: TGTGCGGGGAGCGCGGCCGGGGACGGGGACACCCAGTACTTC; CDR3: CAGSAAGDGDTQYF
size: .; D: TRBD2; J: TRBJ2-4; V: TRBV7-3; DNA: TGTGCCAGCAGCTTCGTACCGGGGGGAGGGAACAAAAAGACTCAGTACTTC; CDR3: CASSFVPGGGNKKTQYF
size: .; D: .; J: TRBJ1-4; V: TRBV7-9; DNA: TGTGCCAGCAGCTTATCCCAGGACCCTTATGAAAAACTGTTTTTT; CDR3: CASSLSQDPYEKLFF
size: .; D: .; J: TRBJ2-1; V: TRBV28; DNA: TGTGCCAGCCAACCCTCGGGGCGGGGAGGCAATGAGCAGTTCTTC; CDR3: CASQPSGRGGNEQFF
size: many; D: .; J: TRBJ2-5; V: TRBV7-2; DNA: TGTGCCAGCAGCTTTAACGGGGGCTTTGAGCAGTACTTC; CDR3: CASSFNGGFEQYF
size: medium-sized; D: TRBD2; J: TRBJ2-5; V: TRBV7-2; DNA: TGTGCCAGCAGCTTAGAGGGCCCAGCTAGCGGGATAGAGACCCAGTACTTC; CDR3: CASSLEGPASGIETQYF
size: few; D: TRBD2; J: TRBJ2-1; V: TRBV7-3; DNA: TGTGCCAGCAGCTCTAGCGGGAGGGCAAATGAGCAGTTCTTC; CDR3: CASSSSGRANEQFF
size: .; D: .; J: TRBJ2-6; V: TRBV7-3; DNA: TGTGCCAGCGGCGGCACACGTCCTGGGGCCAACGTGCTGACCTTC; CDR3: CASGGTRPGANVLTF